The rows below give T cell receptor beta chains drawn from one sample of a study of cytomegalovirus exposure and HLA in healthy donors. Sequenced by immunoSEQ multiplex PCR; TCRdb stores in-frame clones only, minus some. The table includes about 140,000 clones, 70% to 80% detected once. The specimen was PBMCs. The receptors originated from a man aged 25-45 years in good health and CMV-seronegative. Both conserved end residues are trimmed from each CDR3.

TRBV2,TRBJ2-2,ASSDLIHGRKLF
TRBV10-3,TRBJ1-1,AISGPGQNTEAF
TRBV19,TRBJ2-7,ASRDRGRESYEQY
TRBV28,TRBJ2-1,ASSKRTSGFYNEQF
TRBV6-1,TRBJ1-1,ASSVGQGAGNTEAF
TRBV6-1,TRBJ1-2,ASKPGQHYGYT
TRBV6-6,TRBJ2-3,ASSLTDTQY
TRBV25-1,TRBJ2-7,ASSESGLAGEPSYEQY
TRBV6-5,TRBJ2-3,ASSYDGEDTQY
TRBV6-1,TRBJ1-1,ASSEYRATEAF